These T cell receptor beta chains were read from a single sample in a study of blood T cell repertoires in COVID-19. Assay: immunoSEQ multiplex PCR; the TCRdb copy retains only in-frame clones and omits some. The table lists about 410,000 clones, about 92% of them singletons. Sequenced material: PBMCs or T cells enriched from blood (not recorded which). The origin of the receptors is a man aged 18-30 years who had recovered from COVID-19. Both conserved end residues are part of each CDR3. The D gene is left open where the match is weak. Rows may omit the clone size; those that give it use once, few, many or a size class.

j_call,d_call,clone_size,v_call,cdr3_length,cdr3_aa,cdr3_nt
TRBJ2-1,NA,NA,TRBV10-3,11,CAIKGEGWQFF,TGTGCCATCAAGGGGGAGGGCTGGCAGTTCTTC
TRBJ1-3,TRBD1,NA,TRBV5-1,16,CASSPGQGARGNTIYF,TGCGCCAGCAGCCCGGGACAGGGGGCGCGTGGAAACACCATATATTTT
TRBJ1-6,NA,NA,TRBV24-1,16,CATSDSRGPNNSPLHF,TGTGCCACCAGTGATAGCAGGGGCCCCAATAATTCACCCCTCCACTTT
TRBJ1-6,NA,NA,TRBV3-1/TRBV3-2,14,CASSRVTYNSPLHF,TGTGCCAGCTCCAGGGTTACCTATAATTCACCCCTCCACTTT
TRBJ1-2,NA,NA,TRBV6-6,15,CASREDSSFNYGYTF,TGTGCCAGCAGGGAAGACAGCAGTTTCAACTATGGCTACACCTTC
TRBJ1-6,TRBD1,NA,TRBV30,13,CAWVGQGNSPLHF,TGTGCCTGGGTAGGACAGGGAAACTCACCCCTCCACTTT
TRBJ2-4,TRBD2,NA,TRBV5-5,17,CARVAWEGPIAKNIQYF,TGTGCCAGAGTAGCGTGGGAGGGGCCGATAGCCAAAAACATTCAGTACTTC
TRBJ2-5,NA,NA,TRBV3-1/TRBV3-2,12,CASSDLGETQYF,TGTGCCAGCAGTGACCTCGGGGAGACCCAGTACTTC
TRBJ1-2,TRBD1,NA,TRBV12-3/TRBV12-4,13,CASSSTGLYGYTF,TGTGCCAGCAGTTCGACAGGGTTGTATGGCTACACCTTC
TRBJ1-6,TRBD1,few,TRBV6-5,14,CASRGTGNNSPLHF,TGTGCCAGCAGGGGGACAGGAAATAATTCACCCCTCCACTTT
TRBJ1-1,NA,few,TRBV6-5,11,CASTGNTEAFF,TGTGCCAGTACAGGGAACACTGAAGCTTTCTTT
TRBJ1-2,NA,NA,TRBV5-6,16,CASSLANLRGLDGYTF,TGTGCCAGCAGCTTGGCCAATCTGCGGGGGCTTGATGGCTACACCTTC
TRBJ1-1,NA,NA,TRBV19,13,CASSTTDPTEAFF,TGTGCCAGTAGTACGACAGATCCGACTGAAGCTTTCTTT
TRBJ2-3,TRBD2,NA,TRBV24-1,15,CATSDFGRGIVTQYF,TGTGCCACCAGTGATTTCGGGAGGGGCATAGTAACGCAGTATTTT
TRBJ1-5,TRBD1,NA,TRBV10-2,15,CASSKGQGFEQPQHF,TGCGCCAGCTCAAAGGGACAGGGGTTCGAGCAGCCCCAGCATTTT
TRBJ1-5,TRBD1,NA,TRBV30,16,CAWSGAGTGGNQPQHF,TGTGCCTGGAGTGGGGCCGGGACAGGGGGCAATCAGCCCCAGCATTTT
TRBJ1-6,NA,NA,TRBV28,13,CASHNFQGSPLHF,TGTGCCAGTCACAACTTTCAGGGTTCACCCCTCCACTTT
TRBJ1-1,NA,NA,TRBV29-1,13,CSVGDTLNTEAFF,TGCAGCGTTGGGGACACTCTAAACACTGAAGCTTTCTTT
TRBJ1-5,TRBD1,NA,TRBV19,14,CATTGGKGNQPQHF,TGTGCCACAACAGGGGGGAAGGGGAATCAGCCCCAGCATTTT
TRBJ1-1,TRBD1,NA,TRBV5-1,15,CASSLMGQTNTEAFF,TGCGCCAGCAGCTTGATGGGACAGACGAACACTGAAGCTTTCTTT